The 24 T cell receptor beta chains below were found in one sample sequenced in a study of human T cells and chemical hapten exposure. Using its own MiXCR run on the RACE reads, TCRdb lists one record per CDR3 protein. Among 300,000 to 400,000 distinct CDR3 sequences listed, roughly 6.9% were seen once. Time point denoted: patch test 1, 2 weeks after DPC sensitization. Treatment here: therapeutic diphenylcyclopropenone sensitization with weekly scalp DPC. The sample was whole blood, taken in connection with sensitization to the hapten diphenylcyclopropenone (DPC). The receptors shown here come from a woman under 30 with alopecia areata. Some clones in this sample may be carry-over from other donors' samples.

This clonotype occurred a few times. CDR3 sequence reads: CAISESGRSEAFF. CDR3 coding DNA: TGTGCCATCAGTGAGTCGGGGCGTTCTGAAGCTTTCTTT. The chain links TRBV10-3 to TRBJ1-1, with a weak D call TRBD1 (5 bases). Germline CDR1 is ENHRY and CDR2 is SYGVKD. Trimming removed 0 bases from V and 6 bases from J, with 8 bases in between. The CDR3 has 13 amino acids.

In this sample, this clonotype turned up many times. CDR3 protein: CAISERPAETQYF. CDR3 DNA: TGTGCCATCAGTGAAAGGCCGGCGGAGACCCAGTACTTC. The V and J genes are TRBV10-3 and TRBJ2-5, with D hard to call. CDR1 ENHRY and CDR2 SYGVKD come from the germline V gene. This CDR3 is 13 amino acids long. Trimming cost V 3 bases and J 5 bases, with 10 bases left between them.

This clonotype showed up many times. The CDR3 region is CASSPEAGTDTQYF. The CDR3 DNA is TGTGCCAGCAGTCCTGAGGCGGGCACAGATACGCAGTATTTT. The chain uses TRBV6-5 and TRBJ2-3; unclear D gene. V was cut by 5 bases and J by 1 base, with 10 bases left in between. The germline V gene has CDR1 MNHEY and CDR2 SVGAGI. The CDR3 sequence is 14 residues long.

This clonotype has ten or more counts. V usage is TRBV20-1 and J usage is TRBJ2-3; tentatively, D is TRBD1 (6 bases). This CDR3 has 13 residues. CDR1 is DFQATT, CDR2 SNEGSKA, per germline (reference sequence). Deletions cut 5 bases from V and 6 bases from J, with 15 bases between. CDR3 DNA: TGCAGTGCTGAGGTACAGGGATCGGATACGCAGTATTTT. Translated: CSAEVQGSDTQYF.

This clonotype came up a few times. This chain uses TRBV13 with TRBJ2-7, with D perhaps matching TRBD2 (7 bases). This CDR3 spans 15 amino acids. The V end was cut by 6 bases, the J end by 6 bases, with 21 bases between. Germline loops: CDR1 PRHDT, CDR2 FYEKMQ (reference sequence). The CDR3 DNA follows: TGTGCCAGCAGTTTTAGGGGGGGACGGATCTCCGAGCAGTACTTC. Translating it yields CASSFRGGRISEQYF.

This clonotype was counted between two and nine times. This chain links TRBV2 with TRBJ1-5; D possibly corresponds to TRBD1 (5 bases). The CDR3 loop spans 13 amino acids. Germline loops: CDR1 SNHLY, CDR2 FYNNEI. V gave up 5 bases and J gave up 7 bases, with 12 bases separating them. As DNA, the CDR3 is TGTGCCAGCAGTCAGGGAGGGGACCAGCCCCAGCATTTT. It specifies CASSQGGDQPQHF.

This clonotype was seen at least ten times. The chain uses TRBV6-2 or TRBV6-3 and TRBJ2-7, with D tentatively TRBD1 (5 bases). V was trimmed by 1 base and J by 0 bases, leaving 7 bases between them. Germline V gene data show CDR1 as MNHEY and CDR2 as SVGEGT. This CDR3 region has 14 residues. CDR3 sequence reads: CASSYWGSSYEQYF. The DNA for the CDR3 is TGTGCCAGCAGTTACTGGGGCAGCTCCTACGAGCAGTACTTC.

This clonotype was picked up a small number of times. The rearrangement uses TRBV5-5 and TRBJ2-2; D is uncertain. Trimming left V 6 bases short and J 1 base short, with 16 bases between. This CDR3 contains 16 residues. The V gene's germline CDR1 is SGHKS and CDR2 YYEKEE (reference sequence). This CDR3 reads CASTDWASQNTGELFF. The CDR3 DNA reads as TGTGCCAGCACCGACTGGGCCAGCCAGAACACCGGGGAGCTGTTTTTT. Together with reference TRBV5-5 and TRBJ2-2, the CDR3 gives the full variable domain: DAGVTQSPTHLIKTRGQQVTLRCSPISGHKSVSWYQQVLGQGPQFIFQYYEKEERGRGNFPDRFSARQFPNYSSELNVNALLLGDSALYLCASTDWASQNTGELFFGEGSRLTVL.

Note on this clonotype: A much larger clone sits a single nucleotide away, making a read error possible. This sequence joins TRBV7-9 and TRBJ2-3; 10 bases match TRBD2. This CDR3 spans 15 amino acids. CDR1 and CDR2 from the germline V gene are SEHNR and FQNEAQ (reference sequence). The CDR3 is CAGSLSSGGTDTQYF. The CDR3 nucleotides are TGTGCCGGCAGCTTATCTAGCGGGGGAACAGATACGCAGTATTTT.

This clonotype was observed at least ten times. The chain carries TRBV7-8 and TRBJ2-7; possible D gene TRBD1, 6 bases. The length of the CDR3 is 14 residues. V dropped 4 bases and J dropped 5 bases, with 15 bases sitting between them. Germline V gene data show CDR1 as SGHVS and CDR2 as FQNEAQ. The CDR3 spells CASSSFLGANEQYF. The CDR3 coding sequence is TGTGCCAGCAGCTCGTTTTTGGGGGCCAACGAGCAGTACTTC.

In its sample, this clonotype was seen a few times. This chain joins TRBV7-2 and TRBJ1-1, with a possible D match to TRBD1 (6 bases). The CDR3 has 15 residues. Germline V lookup: CDR1 SGHTA, CDR2 FQGNSA. Trimming removed 5 bases at V and 4 bases at J, with 17 bases between. This CDR3 is CASSLVGGGTTEAFF. The CDR3 DNA reads TGTGCCAGCAGCCTAGTGGGAGGGGGTACCACTGAAGCTTTCTTT.

J is TRBJ2-7 and V is TRBV27; 9 bases are shared with TRBD1. The CDR3 runs 15 residues. After removal of 2 bases from V and 7 bases from J, the junction contained 9 bases not matched to a gene. The germline gives CDR1 MNHEY, CDR2 SMNVEV (reference sequence). CDR3 DNA sequence: TGTGCCAGCAGTTTAACGCTATCCGGGACAGGGGAGCAGTACTTC. It translates to CASSLTLSGTGEQYF.

This clonotype was counted at least ten times. The genes are TRBV6-5 and TRBJ2-6, with D maybe TRBD1 (5 bases). Germline V lookup: CDR1 MNHEY, CDR2 SVGAGI. The germline V and J ends were trimmed by 4 bases and 1 base, with 8 bases remaining between them. The CDR3 spans 15 residues. The CDR3 bases are TGTGCCAGCAGTTTTAGGGGTTCTGGGGCCAACGTCCTGACTTTC. Translating gives CASSFRGSGANVLTF.

This clonotype occurred many times. The chain links TRBV7-2 to TRBJ1-1; TRBD1 matches at 8 bases. The germline CDR1 and CDR2 sequences are SGHTA and FQGNSA. After removal of 5 bases from V and 5 bases from J, the junction contained 7 bases not matched to a gene. There are 14 residues in the CDR3. CDR3 sequence: CASSPRTGTTEAFF. DNA for the CDR3: TGTGCCAGCAGCCCAAGGACAGGGACGACTGAAGCTTTCTTT.

A few counts support this clonotype. DNA of the CDR3: TGTGCCAGCAGCCCGCTCCGGCAGGGAGGCAATGAGCAGTTCTTC. Encoded protein: CASSPLRQGGNEQFF. The chain employs TRBV3-1 and TRBJ2-1; TRBD2 is a possible D gene (6 bases). The CDR3 is 15 residues long. Between the trimmed V and J ends, which lost 4 bases and 6 bases, there was a span of 16 bases. Per the germline V gene, CDR1 is LGHDT and CDR2 is YNNKEL (reference sequence).

This clonotype was seen a few times. The V gene is TRBV5-6, the J gene TRBJ2-7; D remains unclear. V was pared by 3 bases and J by 6 bases, with 10 bases between. The CDR3 is 12 residues long. Germline V gene lookup returns CDR1 SGHDT and CDR2 YYEEEE. CDR3 sequence reads: CASSSGPTEQYF. Written as DNA, the CDR3 is TGTGCCAGCAGCTCCGGGCCCACCGAGCAGTACTTC. The full variable domain, completed using reference TRBV5-6 and TRBJ2-7, is DAGVTQSPTHLIKTRGQQVTLRCSPKSGHDTVSWYQQALGQGPQFIFQYYEEEERQRGNFPDRFSGHQFPNYSSELNVNALLLGDSALYLCASSSGPTEQYFGPGTRLTVT.

This clonotype was recorded many times. The chain has TRBV10-3 and TRBJ2-1, with D tentatively TRBD1 or TRBD2 (5 bases each). V lost 0 bases and J lost 10, with 22 bases in between. Germline V CDR1 and CDR2: ENHRY, SYGVKD. The CDR3 contains 17 residues. CDR3 in DNA: TGTGCCATCAGTGAGTCGACTCGGGTGGGGGACCGTAAGGAGCAGTTCTTC. It encodes CAISESTRVGDRKEQFF.

This clonotype was recorded at least ten times. The rearrangement joins TRBV7-2 to TRBJ2-3; 7 nucleotides line up with TRBD2. This CDR3 is built from 15 residues. J lost 2 bases, V lost 5 bases, and 7 bases had no gene match. The germline gives CDR1 SGHTA, CDR2 FQGNSA. As DNA, the CDR3 is TGTGCCAGCAGCGCTAGCGGCACCACCACAGATACGCAGTATTTT. Its translation: CASSASGTTTDTQYF.

This chain uses TRBV28 with TRBJ2-3, with D perhaps matching TRBD2 (5 bases). The CDR3 has 13 amino acids. V was shortened by 6 bases and J by 5 bases, with 12 bases between the two germline ends. CDR1 and CDR2 (germline): MDHEN, SYDVKM. CDR3 in DNA: TGTGCCAGCAGACGAAAGCGGTTAGATACGCAGTATTTT. It specifies CASRRKRLDTQYF.

This clonotype was counted between two and nine times. The chain is built from TRBV19 and TRBJ1-5; 7 bases agree with TRBD1. Trimming took 3 bases from V and 1 from J; bases not matched to a gene: 3. The CDR3 covers 15 residues. Germline CDR1 reads LNHDA; CDR2 reads SQIVND (reference sequence). The CDR3 region is CASSIDRESNQPQHF. The CDR3 DNA is TGTGCCAGTAGTATTGACAGGGAAAGCAATCAGCCCCAGCATTTT.

This clonotype was seen ten or more times. The V call is TRBV12-3 or TRBV12-4, the J call TRBJ2-5; 11 bases are shared with TRBD1. The CDR3 has 17 residues. V trimming: 4 bases; J trimming: 3 bases; junction bases outside the gene matches: 10. The CDR3 coding sequence is TGTGCCAGCAGTTCTCTAATCGGGACAGGGGGTGAAGAGACCCAGTACTTC. Translated: CASSSLIGTGGEETQYF.

The rearrangement uses TRBV12-2 and TRBJ2-2; the table's D call, TRBD2, was not checked against the DNA. TRBV12-2 is given as a pseudogene. The CDR3 covers 19 residues. DNA of the CDR3: TGTGCAAGTCGCTTAGCAGGAGGACAAGGGCCCCGAAACACCGGGGAGCTGTTTTTT. This encodes CASRLAGGQGPRNTGELFF.

This clonotype occurred a few times. The V and J genes are TRBV4-3 and TRBJ2-1, with 10 nucleotides matching TRBD2. Germline V lookup: CDR1 LGHNA, CDR2 YSLEER. The CDR3 totals 17 residues. With 0 bases clipped from V and 3 bases from J, the junction kept 5 bases outside the gene matches. The CDR3 spells CASSQEGASGGYNEQFF. CDR3 sequence (DNA): TGCGCCAGCAGCCAAGAGGGGGCTAGCGGGGGCTACAATGAGCAGTTCTTC.

V and J are TRBV9 and TRBJ2-3; a weak D match, TRBD1 (6 bases). Germline-derived CDR1 and CDR2 are SGDLS and YYNGEE. V gave up 6 bases and J gave up 1 base, with 9 bases separating them. This CDR3 spans 13 amino acids. The CDR3, as DNA: TGTGCCAGCAACAGACAGGGCACAGATACGCAGTATTTT. Its protein is CASNRQGTDTQYF. The variable domain in full, completed from reference TRBV9 and TRBJ2-3, reads DSGVTQTPKHLITATGQRVTLRCSPRSGDLSVYWYQQSLDQGLQFLIQYYNGEERAKGNILERFSAQQFPDLHSELNLSSLELGDSALYFCASNRQGTDTQYFGPGTRLTVL.